This is a list of T cell receptor beta chains from one sample in a study of blood T cell repertoires in COVID-19. Produced via immunoSEQ multiplex PCR; TCRdb's table is partial and in-frame only. The table includes fewer than 85,000 clones, 82% detected once. Material: peripheral blood. Every receptor here comes from a human donor in a cohort sampled during active COVID-19. CDR3s include the opening cysteine and the closing phenylalanine or tryptophan. A D gene is named only where the DNA matches it firmly. Size is omitted from some rows. Given values are once, few, many or a class for expanded clones.

abundance: -
j_gene: TRBJ2-7
d_gene: TRBD2
v_gene: TRBV5-1
CDR3aa: CASSLAGSPDEQYF
CDR3nt: TGCGCCAGCAGCTTAGCGGGATCACCCGACGAGCAGTACTTC

abundance: -
j_gene: TRBJ2-5
d_gene: TRBD2
v_gene: TRBV5-4
CDR3aa: CASSFGLAGGHGETQYF
CDR3nt: TGTGCCAGCAGCTTCGGGCTAGCGGGGGGGCATGGAGAGACCCAGTACTTC

abundance: once
j_gene: TRBJ1-2
d_gene: -
v_gene: TRBV3-1/TRBV3-2
CDR3aa: CASSTDRGHGYTF
CDR3nt: TGTGCCAGCAGTACCGACAGAGGCCATGGCTACACCTTC

abundance: few
j_gene: TRBJ1-4
d_gene: -
v_gene: TRBV28
CDR3aa: CASSSQHEKLFF
CDR3nt: TGTGCCAGCAGTTCTCAACACGAAAAACTGTTTTTT

abundance: -
j_gene: TRBJ2-7
d_gene: -
v_gene: TRBV14
CDR3aa: CAAAKAKGVHEQYF
CDR3nt: TGTGCAGCAGCCAAGGCGAAGGGGGTCCACGAGCAGTACTTC

abundance: few
j_gene: TRBJ1-3
d_gene: -
v_gene: TRBV7-8
CDR3aa: CASTRAGTLTGNTIYF
CDR3nt: TGTGCCAGCACCCGAGCAGGGACACTAACTGGAAACACCATATATTTT

abundance: -
j_gene: TRBJ1-5
d_gene: -
v_gene: TRBV28
CDR3aa: CASNRGVWGNQPQHF
CDR3nt: TGTGCCAGCAACCGGGGGGTTTGGGGCAATCAGCCCCAGCATTTT

abundance: -
j_gene: TRBJ1-2
d_gene: -
v_gene: TRBV28
CDR3aa: CASSSNSYGYTF
CDR3nt: TGTGCCAGCAGTTCGAACTCCTATGGCTACACCTTC

abundance: few
j_gene: TRBJ2-1
d_gene: -
v_gene: TRBV7-6
CDR3aa: CASSDYRATTYNEQFF
CDR3nt: TGTGCCAGCAGCGATTACAGGGCCACTACCTACAATGAGCAGTTCTTC

abundance: -
j_gene: TRBJ2-5
d_gene: TRBD1
v_gene: TRBV2
CDR3aa: CAYRGRSWGETQYF
CDR3nt: TGTGCCTACAGGGGGAGATCTTGGGGGGAGACCCAGTACTTC

abundance: -
j_gene: TRBJ1-6
d_gene: -
v_gene: TRBV28
CDR3aa: CASSLKQVVSPLHF
CDR3nt: TGTGCCAGCAGTTTAAAACAGGTCGTTTCACCCCTCCACTTT

abundance: -
j_gene: TRBJ1-1
d_gene: TRBD1
v_gene: TRBV5-5
CDR3aa: CASSHRDRGIRAFF
CDR3nt: TGTGCCAGCAGTCACCGGGACAGGGGTATTAGAGCTTTCTTT

abundance: once
j_gene: TRBJ2-7
d_gene: TRBD2
v_gene: TRBV7-2
CDR3aa: CASSTQAGSGSDEQYF
CDR3nt: TGTGCCAGCAGCACTCAAGCGGGGAGCGGGTCGGACGAGCAGTACTTC

abundance: -
j_gene: TRBJ1-4
d_gene: -
v_gene: TRBV3-1/TRBV3-2
CDR3aa: CASSPGGHNEKLFF
CDR3nt: TGTGCCAGCAGCCCCGGGGGTCATAATGAAAAACTGTTTTTT

abundance: -
j_gene: TRBJ2-3
d_gene: -
v_gene: TRBV7-3
CDR3aa: CASGGSSTDTQYF
CDR3nt: TGTGCCAGCGGAGGGAGTAGCACAGATACGCAGTATTTT

abundance: -
j_gene: TRBJ2-7
d_gene: -
v_gene: TRBV30
CDR3aa: CAWSRGRRPYEQYF
CDR3nt: TGTGCCTGGAGTCGTGGCAGGCGACCCTACGAGCAGTACTTC

abundance: -
j_gene: TRBJ1-5
d_gene: -
v_gene: TRBV5-1
CDR3aa: CASSLVQYSNQPQHF
CDR3nt: TGCGCCAGCAGCTTGGTTCAGTATAGCAATCAGCCCCAGCATTTT

abundance: -
j_gene: TRBJ2-1
d_gene: TRBD2
v_gene: TRBV2
CDR3aa: CASNLLAGGGDEQFF
CDR3nt: TGTGCCAGCAACCTACTAGCGGGGGGGGGCGATGAGCAGTTCTTC

abundance: -
j_gene: TRBJ2-7
d_gene: -
v_gene: TRBV18
CDR3aa: CASSPVGGTYEQYF
CDR3nt: TGTGCCAGCTCACCGGTAGGGGGAACCTACGAGCAGTACTTC

abundance: -
j_gene: TRBJ1-2
d_gene: -
v_gene: TRBV4-2
CDR3aa: CASSLQGFGYTF
CDR3nt: TGTGCCAGCAGCTTGCAGGGATTCGGCTACACCTTC

abundance: few
j_gene: TRBJ1-1
d_gene: TRBD1
v_gene: TRBV5-1
CDR3aa: CASSLVPRGHAEAFF
CDR3nt: TGCGCCAGCAGCTTGGTCCCCAGGGGGCACGCTGAAGCTTTCTTT

abundance: -
j_gene: TRBJ2-2
d_gene: TRBD2
v_gene: TRBV19
CDR3aa: CASSLWGGNPPGELFF
CDR3nt: TGTGCCAGTAGTCTCTGGGGGGGAAACCCGCCCGGGGAGCTGTTTTTT

abundance: many
j_gene: TRBJ1-6
d_gene: -
v_gene: TRBV7-9
CDR3aa: CASSLEQYNSPLHF
CDR3nt: TGTGCCAGCAGCTTAGAACAGTATAATTCACCCCTCCACTTT

abundance: -
j_gene: TRBJ2-3
d_gene: -
v_gene: TRBV2
CDR3aa: CASSEGGRGDTQYF
CDR3nt: TGTGCCAGCAGTGAGGGGGGTCGGGGAGATACGCAGTATTTT

abundance: -
j_gene: TRBJ2-5
d_gene: -
v_gene: TRBV5-1
CDR3aa: CASSLASDTFGETQYF
CDR3nt: TGCGCCAGCAGCTTGGCCTCAGATACGTTTGGAGAGACCCAGTACTTC

abundance: few
j_gene: TRBJ1-2
d_gene: TRBD1
v_gene: TRBV11-2
CDR3aa: CASSLEGGQDYGYTF
CDR3nt: TGTGCCAGCAGCTTAGAAGGGGGCCAGGACTATGGCTACACCTTC

abundance: -
j_gene: TRBJ2-1
d_gene: -
v_gene: TRBV11-2
CDR3aa: CASSYTGSSYNEQFF
CDR3nt: TGTGCCAGCAGCTATACAGGGAGCTCCTACAATGAGCAGTTCTTC

abundance: -
j_gene: TRBJ1-5
d_gene: -
v_gene: TRBV27
CDR3aa: CASSHPGRGQPQHF
CDR3nt: TGTGCCAGCAGTCACCCAGGGAGGGGTCAGCCCCAGCATTTT

abundance: -
j_gene: TRBJ1-4
d_gene: -
v_gene: TRBV19
CDR3aa: CASSPQGQGEYTTNEKLFF
CDR3nt: TGTGCCAGTAGTCCACAGGGACAAGGGGAATACACAACTAATGAAAAACTGTTTTTT

abundance: -
j_gene: TRBJ1-5
d_gene: TRBD1
v_gene: TRBV6-5
CDR3aa: CASRPDRGNQPQHF
CDR3nt: TGTGCCAGCAGACCCGACAGGGGCAATCAGCCCCAGCATTTT

abundance: few
j_gene: TRBJ1-1
d_gene: TRBD1
v_gene: TRBV5-4
CDR3aa: CASSLGGQPFTEAFF
CDR3nt: TGTGCCAGCAGCTTAGGGGGACAGCCCTTCACTGAAGCTTTCTTT

abundance: -
j_gene: TRBJ2-4
d_gene: TRBD2
v_gene: TRBV5-1
CDR3aa: CASSLASGELNIQYF
CDR3nt: TGCGCCAGCAGCTTAGCTAGCGGGGAGTTAAACATTCAGTACTTC

abundance: -
j_gene: TRBJ1-1
d_gene: -
v_gene: TRBV30
CDR3aa: CALDGWRAEAFF
CDR3nt: TGTGCCTTGGACGGTTGGAGGGCCGAAGCTTTCTTT

abundance: -
j_gene: TRBJ1-6
d_gene: -
v_gene: TRBV11-2
CDR3aa: CASRAGGSPLHF
CDR3nt: TGTGCCAGCAGGGCGGGGGGTTCACCCCTCCACTTT

abundance: -
j_gene: TRBJ2-5
d_gene: TRBD1
v_gene: TRBV28
CDR3aa: CASSSPGQGAWETQYF
CDR3nt: TGTGCCAGCAGTTCCCCTGGACAGGGGGCCTGGGAGACCCAGTACTTC

abundance: -
j_gene: TRBJ1-5
d_gene: TRBD1
v_gene: TRBV28
CDR3aa: CASTSPGTGWKSNQPQHF
CDR3nt: TGTGCCAGCACCTCCCCCGGGACAGGGTGGAAGAGCAATCAGCCCCAGCATTTT

abundance: -
j_gene: TRBJ2-2
d_gene: TRBD1
v_gene: TRBV5-8
CDR3aa: CASSTDRTGELFF
CDR3nt: TGTGCCAGCAGCACGGACAGGACCGGGGAGCTGTTTTTT

abundance: -
j_gene: TRBJ1-2
d_gene: TRBD1
v_gene: TRBV28
CDR3aa: CATSPGTGVPLYGYTF
CDR3nt: TGTGCCACCAGCCCCGGGACAGGGGTCCCACTCTATGGCTACACCTTC

abundance: -
j_gene: TRBJ1-4
d_gene: -
v_gene: TRBV5-1
CDR3aa: CASSPGDPTNEKLFF
CDR3nt: TGCGCCAGCAGCCCAGGGGATCCAACTAATGAAAAACTGTTTTTT

abundance: -
j_gene: TRBJ2-5
d_gene: -
v_gene: TRBV2
CDR3aa: CAGGRGRGARETQYF
CDR3nt: TGTGCCGGGGGAAGAGGCAGGGGGGCGCGAGAGACCCAGTACTTC

abundance: -
j_gene: TRBJ1-2
d_gene: TRBD1
v_gene: TRBV28
CDR3aa: CASTQLDRGDGYTF
CDR3nt: TGTGCCAGCACCCAACTCGACAGGGGGGATGGCTACACCTTC

abundance: -
j_gene: TRBJ2-1
d_gene: TRBD2
v_gene: TRBV7-3
CDR3aa: CASSFLAGNYNEQFF
CDR3nt: TGTGCCAGCAGCTTTCTAGCGGGTAACTACAATGAGCAGTTCTTC

abundance: once
j_gene: TRBJ1-1
d_gene: -
v_gene: TRBV6-6
CDR3aa: CASSYTRAMNTEAFF
CDR3nt: TGTGCCAGCAGTTATACCCGAGCAATGAACACTGAAGCTTTCTTT

abundance: once
j_gene: TRBJ1-5
d_gene: -
v_gene: TRBV28
CDR3aa: CASSLGLGGNQPQHF
CDR3nt: TGTGCCAGCAGCCTCGGACTCGGTGGCAATCAGCCCCAGCATTTT

abundance: -
j_gene: TRBJ2-3
d_gene: TRBD2
v_gene: TRBV28
CDR3aa: CASRGGGGVADTQYF
CDR3nt: TGTGCCAGCAGGGGCGGCGGGGGGGTTGCAGATACGCAGTATTTT

abundance: few
j_gene: TRBJ1-6
d_gene: -
v_gene: TRBV11-2
CDR3aa: CASSLGDRSHNSPLHF
CDR3nt: TGTGCCAGCAGCCTGGGAGACAGGTCCCATAATTCACCCCTCCACTTT

abundance: few
j_gene: TRBJ2-1
d_gene: TRBD2
v_gene: TRBV6-2/TRBV6-3
CDR3aa: CASSYSSPGTSVGEQFF
CDR3nt: TGTGCCAGCAGTTATTCGAGTCCCGGGACTAGCGTCGGCGAGCAGTTCTTC

abundance: large
j_gene: TRBJ1-3
d_gene: -
v_gene: TRBV19
CDR3aa: CASIRDGVSGNTIYF
CDR3nt: TGTGCCAGTATCCGAGACGGGGTCTCTGGAAACACCATATATTTT

abundance: -
j_gene: TRBJ2-7
d_gene: -
v_gene: TRBV6-5
CDR3aa: CASSSPGKSSYEQYF
CDR3nt: TGTGCCAGCAGTTCACCGGGGAAATCCTCCTACGAGCAGTACTTC

abundance: -
j_gene: TRBJ1-1
d_gene: -
v_gene: TRBV9
CDR3aa: CASSVAGVAFF
CDR3nt: TGTGCCAGCAGCGTAGCAGGGGTAGCTTTCTTT

abundance: -
j_gene: TRBJ2-5
d_gene: TRBD2
v_gene: TRBV7-6
CDR3aa: CASSLEASGGPYQETQYF
CDR3nt: TGTGCCAGCAGCTTAGAGGCTAGCGGGGGCCCGTACCAAGAGACCCAGTACTTC

abundance: -
j_gene: TRBJ1-1
d_gene: -
v_gene: TRBV14
CDR3aa: CASSQPGMNTEAFF
CDR3nt: TGTGCCAGCAGCCAACCGGGAATGAACACTGAAGCTTTCTTT

abundance: -
j_gene: TRBJ2-3
d_gene: TRBD1
v_gene: TRBV27
CDR3aa: CASSLRTGTSTDTQYF
CDR3nt: TGTGCCAGCAGTCTACGGACAGGAACTAGCACAGATACGCAGTATTTT

abundance: -
j_gene: TRBJ2-1
d_gene: TRBD2
v_gene: TRBV6-4
CDR3aa: CASSGGLAGVTNEQFF
CDR3nt: TGTGCCAGCAGTGGGGGACTAGCGGGGGTAACCAATGAGCAGTTCTTC